These T cell receptor beta chains were read from a single sample in a study of shared clonotypes between healthy human individuals. Using immunoSEQ multiplex PCR, the repertoire was profiled, and TCRdb retains in-frame clones only, with some absent. This sample has about 2.3 million clones, with 93% found just once. The sample comprised naive CD4+ T cells from PBMCs. The receptor set was obtained from a man aged 18-30 years in good health. Some clones in this sample may be carry-over from other donors' samples. CDR3s include the opening cysteine and the closing phenylalanine or tryptophan. A D gene is named only where the DNA matches it firmly. Rows give clone size only sometimes, using once, few, many, or a class for an expanded clone.

clone size: -
V gene: TRBV7-9
J gene: TRBJ2-5
D gene: TRBD2
CDR3 protein: CASSLVPSGRWTQYF
CDR3 DNA: TGTGCCAGCAGCTTAGTTCCTAGCGGGAGGTGGACCCAGTACTTC

clone size: -
V gene: TRBV11-2
J gene: TRBJ1-2
D gene: -
CDR3 protein: CASSLDGGRVAGYTF
CDR3 DNA: TGTGCCAGCAGCTTAGATGGGGGCAGGGTCGCTGGCTACACCTTC

clone size: -
V gene: TRBV6-6
J gene: TRBJ2-3
D gene: TRBD1
CDR3 protein: CASSYAPGQLTDTQYF
CDR3 DNA: TGTGCCAGCAGTTACGCACCGGGACAGCTCACAGATACGCAGTATTTT

clone size: -
V gene: TRBV6-5
J gene: TRBJ1-3
D gene: -
CDR3 protein: CASSYSSVGVGNTIYF
CDR3 DNA: TGTGCCAGCAGTTACTCGAGCGTGGGGGTTGGAAACACCATATATTTT

clone size: few
V gene: TRBV9
J gene: TRBJ2-2
D gene: -
CDR3 protein: CASRLRETGELFF
CDR3 DNA: TGTGCCAGCAGACTTAGAGAGACCGGGGAGCTGTTTTTT

clone size: -
V gene: TRBV5-1
J gene: TRBJ1-1
D gene: TRBD1
CDR3 protein: CASSLAPGGPNTEAFF
CDR3 DNA: TGCGCCAGCAGCTTGGCCCCAGGGGGCCCGAACACTGAAGCTTTCTTT

clone size: -
V gene: TRBV6-5
J gene: TRBJ2-5
D gene: -
CDR3 protein: CASSYSWGQETQYF
CDR3 DNA: TGTGCCAGCAGTTACTCTTGGGGGCAAGAGACCCAGTACTTC

clone size: -
V gene: TRBV5-1
J gene: TRBJ2-3
D gene: -
CDR3 protein: CASSLAPIRTETDTQYF
CDR3 DNA: TGCGCCAGCAGCTTGGCCCCAATCCGGACAGAAACAGATACGCAGTATTTT

clone size: -
V gene: TRBV5-1
J gene: TRBJ2-7
D gene: TRBD2
CDR3 protein: CASSISGPPYEQYF
CDR3 DNA: TGCGCCAGCAGCATTAGCGGGCCCCCCTACGAGCAGTACTTC

clone size: -
V gene: TRBV29-1
J gene: TRBJ2-1
D gene: TRBD2
CDR3 protein: CSVETLTSGAAENEQFF
CDR3 DNA: TGCAGCGTTGAGACCCTCACTAGCGGAGCGGCTGAGAATGAGCAGTTCTTC

clone size: -
V gene: TRBV28
J gene: TRBJ2-1
D gene: -
CDR3 protein: CASSFSGQFYNEQFF
CDR3 DNA: TGTGCCAGCAGTTTTTCGGGACAATTTTACAATGAGCAGTTCTTC

clone size: -
V gene: TRBV7-9
J gene: TRBJ2-1
D gene: TRBD2
CDR3 protein: CASSFFGGSVHNEQFF
CDR3 DNA: TGTGCCAGCAGCTTTTTCGGCGGGAGTGTACACAATGAGCAGTTCTTC

clone size: -
V gene: TRBV10-3
J gene: TRBJ2-7
D gene: -
CDR3 protein: CAISERSEQYF
CDR3 DNA: TGTGCCATCAGTGAGCGCTCCGAGCAGTACTTC

clone size: -
V gene: TRBV19
J gene: TRBJ1-3
D gene: -
CDR3 protein: CASSAQGRGGNTIYF
CDR3 DNA: TGTGCCAGTAGTGCACAGGGTCGTGGTGGAAACACCATATATTTT

clone size: -
V gene: TRBV4-1
J gene: TRBJ2-3
D gene: TRBD1
CDR3 protein: CASSPQIRDRQYF
CDR3 DNA: TGCGCCAGCAGCCCCCAAATCCGGGACAGGCAGTATTTT

clone size: -
V gene: TRBV19
J gene: TRBJ2-7
D gene: -
CDR3 protein: CASSIGGSSYEQYF
CDR3 DNA: TGTGCCAGTAGTATAGGAGGGTCCTCCTACGAGCAGTACTTC

clone size: -
V gene: TRBV13
J gene: TRBJ2-7
D gene: TRBD2
CDR3 protein: CASSSVGTSGRFGGHEQYF
CDR3 DNA: TGTGCCAGCAGCTCCGTTGGGACTAGCGGGAGATTTGGTGGGCACGAGCAGTACTTC

clone size: -
V gene: TRBV2
J gene: TRBJ1-1
D gene: -
CDR3 protein: CASTFAHLNTEAFF
CDR3 DNA: TGTGCCAGCACCTTCGCACATTTGAACACTGAAGCTTTCTTT

clone size: once
V gene: TRBV6-5
J gene: TRBJ2-1
D gene: -
CDR3 protein: CASSQGTTSEQFF
CDR3 DNA: TGTGCCAGCAGTCAGGGGACTACAAGTGAGCAGTTCTTC

clone size: -
V gene: TRBV5-1
J gene: TRBJ1-4
D gene: -
CDR3 protein: CASSFMTGQNEKLFF
CDR3 DNA: TGCGCCAGCAGCTTTATGACAGGACAGAATGAAAAACTGTTTTTT

clone size: once
V gene: TRBV30
J gene: TRBJ1-3
D gene: -
CDR3 protein: CAWGPHSGNTIYF
CDR3 DNA: TGTGCCTGGGGACCCCACTCTGGAAACACCATATATTTT

clone size: -
V gene: TRBV7-9
J gene: TRBJ1-6
D gene: -
CDR3 protein: CASSPRESGSPLHF
CDR3 DNA: TGTGCCAGCAGCCCTCGGGAGAGTGGATCACCCCTCCACTTT

clone size: -
V gene: TRBV28
J gene: TRBJ2-7
D gene: -
CDR3 protein: CASSSLLRLFTYEQYF
CDR3 DNA: TGTGCCAGCAGTTCCCTACTACGACTCTTTACCTACGAGCAGTACTTC